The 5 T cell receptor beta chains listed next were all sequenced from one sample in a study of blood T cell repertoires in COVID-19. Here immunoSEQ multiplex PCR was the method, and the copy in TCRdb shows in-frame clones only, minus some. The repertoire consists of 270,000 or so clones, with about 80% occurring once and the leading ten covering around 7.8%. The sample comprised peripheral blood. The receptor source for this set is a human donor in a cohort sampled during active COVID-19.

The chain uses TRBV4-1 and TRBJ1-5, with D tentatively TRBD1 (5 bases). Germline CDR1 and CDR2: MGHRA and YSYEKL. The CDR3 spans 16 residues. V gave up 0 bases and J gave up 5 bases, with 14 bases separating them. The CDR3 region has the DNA TGCGCCAGCAGCCAAGATTCCGGCAGGGCTTATCAGCCCCAGCATTTT. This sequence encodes CASSQDSGRAYQPQHF.

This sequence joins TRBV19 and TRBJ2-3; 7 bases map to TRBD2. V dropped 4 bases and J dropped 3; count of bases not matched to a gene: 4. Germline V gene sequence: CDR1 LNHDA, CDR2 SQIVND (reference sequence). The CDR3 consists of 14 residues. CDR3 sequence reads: CASSKASGTDTQYF. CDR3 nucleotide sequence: TGTGCCAGTAGTAAAGCTAGCGGAACAGATACGCAGTATTTT.

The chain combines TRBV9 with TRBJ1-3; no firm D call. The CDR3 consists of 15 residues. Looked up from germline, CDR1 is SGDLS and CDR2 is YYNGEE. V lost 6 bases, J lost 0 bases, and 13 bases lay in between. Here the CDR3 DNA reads TGTGCCAGCACTCGGGCCGACTACTCTGGAAACACCATATATTTT. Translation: CASTRADYSGNTIYF.

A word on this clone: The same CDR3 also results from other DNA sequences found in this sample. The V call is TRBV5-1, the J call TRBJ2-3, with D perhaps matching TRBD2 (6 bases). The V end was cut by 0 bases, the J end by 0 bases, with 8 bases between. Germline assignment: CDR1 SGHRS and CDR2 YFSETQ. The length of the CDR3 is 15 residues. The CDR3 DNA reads TGCGCCAGCAGCTTGGTGGGGGGAAGCACAGATACGCAGTATTTT. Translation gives CASSLVGGSTDTQYF. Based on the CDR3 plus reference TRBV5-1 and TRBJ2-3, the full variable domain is KAGVTQTPRYLIKTRGQQVTLSCSPISGHRSVSWYQQTPGQGLQFLFEYFSETQRNKGNFPGRFSGRQFSNSRSEMNVSTLELGDSALYLCASSLVGGSTDTQYFGPGTRLTVL.

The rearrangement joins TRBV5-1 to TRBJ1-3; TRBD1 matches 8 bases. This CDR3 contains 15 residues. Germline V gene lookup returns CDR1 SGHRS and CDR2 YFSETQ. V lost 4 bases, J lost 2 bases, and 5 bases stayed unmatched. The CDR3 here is CASSPDRAPGNTIYF. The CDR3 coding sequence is TGCGCCAGCAGCCCGGACAGGGCCCCTGGAAACACCATATATTTT. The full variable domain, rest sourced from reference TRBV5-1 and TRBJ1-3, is KAGVTQTPRYLIKTRGQQVTLSCSPISGHRSVSWYQQTPGQGLQFLFEYFSETQRNKGNFPGRFSGRQFSNSRSEMNVSTLELGDSALYLCASSPDRAPGNTIYFGEGSWLTVV.